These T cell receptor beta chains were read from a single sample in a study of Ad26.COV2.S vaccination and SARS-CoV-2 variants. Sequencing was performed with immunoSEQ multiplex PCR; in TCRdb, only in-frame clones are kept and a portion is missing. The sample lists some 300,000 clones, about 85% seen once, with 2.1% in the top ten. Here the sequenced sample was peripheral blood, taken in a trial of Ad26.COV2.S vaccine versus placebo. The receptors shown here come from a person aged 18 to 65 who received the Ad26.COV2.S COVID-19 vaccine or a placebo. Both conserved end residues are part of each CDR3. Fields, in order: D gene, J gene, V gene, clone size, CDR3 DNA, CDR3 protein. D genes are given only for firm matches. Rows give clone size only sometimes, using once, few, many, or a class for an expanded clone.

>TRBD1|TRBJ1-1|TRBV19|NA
TGTGCCAGTAGGATGACAGGGGCGGACACTGAAGCTTTCTTT
CASRMTGADTEAFF
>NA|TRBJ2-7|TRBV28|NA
TGTGCCTCCCCGCCCAAGGATAGGTGGGAGATCTTC
CASPPKDRWEIF
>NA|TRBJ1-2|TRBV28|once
TGTGCCAGCAGTTTTAAGGGTGGCTACACCTTC
CASSFKGGYTF
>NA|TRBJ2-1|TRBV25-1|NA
TGTGCCAGCGGACTACGACTTGGGTGGGACAATGAGCAGTTCTTC
CASGLRLGWDNEQFF
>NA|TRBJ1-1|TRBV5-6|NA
TGTGCCAGCAGCTTCGGCTCAGGGAGGACCACTGAAGCTTTCTTT
CASSFGSGRTTEAFF
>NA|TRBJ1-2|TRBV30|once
TGTGCCTGGAGTGTACAGGGATTCTATGGCTACACCTTC
CAWSVQGFYGYTF
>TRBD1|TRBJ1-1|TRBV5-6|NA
TGTGCCAGCAGCTCGTTTGGCGACAGGGTTTCGGAGAACACTGAAGCTTTCTTT
CASSSFGDRVSENTEAFF
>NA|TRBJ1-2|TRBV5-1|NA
TGCGCCAGCAGCAAGACAGAGGGTAACTATGGCTACACCTTC
CASSKTEGNYGYTF
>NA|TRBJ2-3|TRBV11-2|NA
TGTGCCAGCAGCTTAGGGGTTGGCCCCCTCTTCGGGACGCAGTATTTT
CASSLGVGPLFGTQYF
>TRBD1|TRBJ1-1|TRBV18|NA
TGTGCCAGCTCACTCAATACAGGGGAAACTGAAGCTTTCTTT
CASSLNTGETEAFF
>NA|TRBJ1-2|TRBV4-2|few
TGTGCCAGCAGCCAAGATTCTAGAGGCGGGTATGGCTACACCTTC
CASSQDSRGGYGYTF
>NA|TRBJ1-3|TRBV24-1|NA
TGTGCCACCAGTGATCGGACTGCATCGGAAGGAAACACCATATATTTT
CATSDRTASEGNTIYF
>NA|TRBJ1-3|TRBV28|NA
TGTGCCAGCAGCCGCCGTGAGGGGCCAACGGGAAACACCATATATTTT
CASSRREGPTGNTIYF
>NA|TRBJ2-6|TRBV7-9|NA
TGTGCCAGCAGCTTAGTTCCTGCGAGCCTCTCTGGGGCCAACGTCCTGACTTTC
CASSLVPASLSGANVLTF
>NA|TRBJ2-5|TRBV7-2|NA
TGTGCCAGCAGCTTAAATTCCGGCGGGCAAGAGACCCAGTACTTC
CASSLNSGGQETQYF
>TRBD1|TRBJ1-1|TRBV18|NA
TGTGCCAGCTCAAGAGGACAGGGTGGAAACACTGAAGCTTTCTTT
CASSRGQGGNTEAFF
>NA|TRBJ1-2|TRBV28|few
TGTGCCAGCAGTTTGGGACGACAGTATGGCTACACCTTC
CASSLGRQYGYTF
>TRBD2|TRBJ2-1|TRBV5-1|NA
TGCGCCAGCAGCTTTTGGACTAGCGGGGGATTTAGCTCCTACAATGAGCAGTTCTTC
CASSFWTSGGFSSYNEQFF
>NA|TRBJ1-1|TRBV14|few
TGTGCCAGCAGCCAACAGATCATGAACACTGAAGCTTTCTTT
CASSQQIMNTEAFF
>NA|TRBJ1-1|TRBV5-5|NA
TGTGCCAGCAGCCCCTGGGTAGGTGGGGGATCTGAAGCTTTCTTT
CASSPWVGGGSEAFF
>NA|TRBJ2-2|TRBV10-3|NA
TGTGCCATCAGTGAGTCGAAGGCAGCCAGTACGTACACCGGGGAGCTGTTTTTT
CAISESKAASTYTGELFF
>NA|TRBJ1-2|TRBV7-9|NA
TGTGCCAGCAGCTTGGGCGGTACCTATGGCTACACCTTC
CASSLGGTYGYTF
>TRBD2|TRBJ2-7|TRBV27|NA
TGTGCCACCTCTGGGGGGGTCTCCTACGAGCAGTACTTC
CATSGGVSYEQYF
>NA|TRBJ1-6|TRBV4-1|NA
TGCGCCAGCAGCCAAGATGATTCACCCCTCCACTTT
CASSQDDSPLHF